This T cell receptor beta chain was sequenced for a study of identical twins. TCRdb analysed the 5' RACE reads with MiXCR anew, one entry per CDR3 protein. The table records 600,000 to 800,000 distinct CDR3 sequences, approximately 21% of them present only once. Germline trimming cut 5 bases from V and 7 bases from J; bases unmatched to any gene: 10. The CDR3 is 16 amino acids. Germline V gives CDR1 SGHTA, CDR2 FQGTGA. These same records also appear under a second study, on T cells expressing NK-cell markers.

This chain links TRBV7-3 with TRBJ2-1; 11 bases are shared with TRBD1. The specimen was PBMCs. The TCR originated in a woman aged 18-29 years in good health. CDR3 residues: CASSRSGTGGFNEQFF. Here the CDR3 DNA reads TGTGCCAGCAGCCGATCCGGGACAGGGGGTTTTAATGAGCAGTTCTTC.